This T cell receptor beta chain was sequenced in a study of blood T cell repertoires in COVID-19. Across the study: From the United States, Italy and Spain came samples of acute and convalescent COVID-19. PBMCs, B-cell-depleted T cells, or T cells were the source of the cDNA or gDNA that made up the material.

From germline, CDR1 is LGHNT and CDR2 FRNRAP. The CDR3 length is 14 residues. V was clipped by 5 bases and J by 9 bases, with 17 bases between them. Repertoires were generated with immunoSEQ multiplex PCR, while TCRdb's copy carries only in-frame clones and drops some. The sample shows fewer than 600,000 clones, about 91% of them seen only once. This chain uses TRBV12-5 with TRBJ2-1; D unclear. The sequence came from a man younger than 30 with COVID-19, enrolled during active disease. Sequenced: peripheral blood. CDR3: CASGRERMATEQFF. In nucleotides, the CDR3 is TGTGCTAGTGGTCGAGAGAGGATGGCTACTGAGCAGTTCTTC. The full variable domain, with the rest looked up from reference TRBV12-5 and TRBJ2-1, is DARVTQTPRHKVTEMGQEVTMRCQPILGHNTVFWYRQTMMQGLELLAYFRNRAPLDDSGMPKDRFSAEMPDATLATLKIQPSEPRDSAVYFCASGRERMATEQFFGPGTRLTVL.